This paragraph covers one T cell receptor beta chain sequence. Residents of 24 US areas, aged about 18 to 100 years, made up the participants. Assignment of participants to cohorts was predicated upon participant-reported clinical history. The data derive from a study of blood T cell repertoires in COVID-19. Study summary: COVID-19 samples collected from the United States, Italy and Spain covered acute and convalescent phases. Nucleic acid was either cDNA or gDNA, and it came from T cells, B-cell-depleted T cells, or PBMCs.

CDR3 length equals 15 residues. V lost 5 bases, J lost 9 bases, and 17 bases lay in between. Per the germline V gene, CDR1 is KGHSH and CDR2 is LQKENI. Here immunoSEQ multiplex PCR was the method, and the copy in TCRdb shows in-frame clones only, minus some. In the table there are about 210,000 clones, around 81% of which are singletons. This TCR came from a woman between 50 and 59 years old with acute COVID-19. Sequenced input: PBMCs or T cells enriched from blood (not recorded which). The chain links TRBV18 to TRBJ1-6; TRBD1 might be the D (6 bases). The CDR3 loop reads CASSVTQGGSSPLHF. CDR3 nucleotides: TGTGCCAGCTCAGTGACACAGGGTGGAAGTTCACCCCTCCACTTT.